One sample yielded the 26 T cell receptor beta chains listed below, sequenced in a study of beta chain features in type 1 diabetes. The authors reverse transcribed all of the isolated RNA, so sequencing captured expressed TCRB transcripts. Sequencing was performed with immunoSEQ multiplex PCR; in TCRdb, only in-frame clones are kept and a portion is missing. The sample contains roughly 380,000 clones, roughly a fifth of which appear only once. The sequencing sample was made of naive CD4+ T cells from blood. These receptors all stem from a woman aged 18-30 years in good health.

This chain connects TRBV29-1 to TRBJ2-7; D may be TRBD2 (5 bases). CDR1 is SQVTM, CDR2 ANQGSEA, per germline. This CDR3 has 13 residues. V was clipped by 4 bases and J by 3 bases, with 13 bases between them. The CDR3 coding sequence is TGCAGCGTTGGTACAGCGGCAGGCTACGAGCAGTACTTC. Its protein product is CSVGTAAGYEQYF.

This clone was counted between two and nine times. The same CDR3 arises from other DNA sequences in this sample as well. The rearrangement uses TRBV30 and TRBJ2-6, with D perhaps matching TRBD1 (5 bases). Trimming stripped 4 bases from V and 1 base from J, with 14 bases between. The CDR3 loop spans 16 amino acids. Germline CDR1 and CDR2: GTSNPN and SVGIG (reference sequence). CDR3 coding DNA: TGTGCCTGGAATAGGGGTAGATTATCTGGGGCCAACGTCCTGACTTTC. Its protein product is CAWNRGRLSGANVLTF.

About this clone: Other DNA sequences of this sample code for an identical CDR3. The V gene is TRBV30, the J gene TRBJ1-1, with D tentatively TRBD1 (6 bases). Trimming took 0 bases from V and 4 from J, leaving 9 bases between them. The CDR3 has 13 amino acids. Germline values: CDR1 GTSNPN, CDR2 SVGIG (reference sequence). CDR3 nucleotides: TGTGCCTGGAGTGTGATAGGGGGCACTGAAGCTTTCTTT. Translating gives CAWSVIGGTEAFF.

The chain is built from TRBV30 and TRBJ1-5; TRBD1 matches at 9 bases. CDR1 is GTSNPN, CDR2 SVGIG, per germline (reference sequence). The V and J ends lost 5 bases and 6 bases, in that order; junction bases with no gene match: 11. This CDR3 region has 15 residues. The CDR3 DNA reads TGTGCCTGGGGGAATCCAGGGACAGGGATTCAGCCCCAGCATTTT. Its translation is CAWGNPGTGIQPQHF.

This clone was seen more than once but under ten times. The chain uses TRBV5-1 and TRBJ1-1; tentative D call: TRBD1 (5 bases). Germline values: CDR1 SGHRS, CDR2 YFSETQ. Trimming left V 2 bases short and J 1 base short, with 6 bases between. This CDR3 comprises 13 residues. The CDR3 DNA is TGCGCCAGCAGCTTCGGACAGAACACTGAAGCTTTCTTT. This translates into CASSFGQNTEAFF.

This clone was observed a handful of times. The rearrangement uses TRBV10-3 and TRBJ2-7; 9 positions agree with TRBD2. Unmatched junction bases numbered 7, after V lost 2 bases and J lost 2 bases. The CDR3 is 16 amino acids. Germline V lookup: CDR1 ENHRY, CDR2 SYGVKD. CDR3 sequence: CAISEASAGGTYEQYF. The CDR3 nucleotides read TGTGCCATCAGTGAGGCGTCAGCGGGGGGTACCTACGAGCAGTACTTC.

J is TRBJ2-7 and V is TRBV30; 10 bases agree with TRBD2. This CDR3 has 13 amino acids. Trimming cost V 2 bases and J 9 bases; bases outside gene matches: 7. Germline assignment: CDR1 GTSNPN and CDR2 SVGIG (reference sequence). The CDR3: CAWSRELAGRQYF. CDR3 DNA sequence: TGTGCCTGGAGTCGAGAACTAGCGGGACGGCAGTACTTC.

This clone was observed a handful of times. The same CDR3 is also encoded by other DNA sequences in this sample. The V call is TRBV30, the J call TRBJ2-1; 8 bases line up with TRBD2. The V and J ends lost 4 bases and 4 bases, in that order; junction bases with no gene match: 9. Germline loops: CDR1 GTSNPN, CDR2 SVGIG (reference sequence). CDR3 length equals 15 residues. The CDR3 nucleotides read TGTGCCTGGACCACGGGACTAGGGGTGTACAATGAGCAGTTCTTC. As protein: CAWTTGLGVYNEQFF.

The chain couples TRBV11-2 to TRBJ2-2; the D is unclear. Trimming stripped 2 bases from V and 7 bases from J, with 11 bases between. CDR3 size: 14 residues. Per germline, CDR1 SGHAT and CDR2 FQNNGV. The CDR3 spells CASSLTTPIGELFF. CDR3 DNA sequence: TGTGCCAGCAGCTTAACTACCCCCATCGGGGAGCTGTTTTTT. Full variable domain (rest looked up from reference TRBV11-2 and TRBJ2-2): EAGVAQSPRYKIIEKRQSVAFWCNPISGHATLYWYQQILGQGPKLLIQFQNNGVVDDSQLPKDRFSAERLKGVDSTLKIQPAKLEDSAVYLCASSLTTPIGELFFGEGSRLTVL.

This clone was seen a handful of times. This chain uses TRBV23-1 with TRBJ2-2, with D possibly TRBD2 on 5 matching bases. Being an ORF, TRBV23-1 has a function that is uncertain. Trimming pared 4 bases from V and 5 bases from J, leaving 8 bases between. CDR3 length: 13 amino acids. CDR3 in amino acids: CASSLGGTGELFF. For the CDR3, the DNA is TGCGCCAGCAGTCTCGGCGGGACCGGGGAGCTGTTTTTT.

This sequence joins TRBV6-6 and TRBJ2-1; no reliable D call. The germline V gene encodes CDR1 MNHNY and CDR2 SVGAGI (reference sequence). V was shortened by 4 bases and J by 9 bases, with 10 bases between the two germline ends. The CDR3 is 12 residues long. This CDR3 is CASSSPPGEQFF. In DNA, the CDR3 is TGTGCCAGCAGTTCTCCCCCAGGTGAGCAGTTCTTC.

This clone was observed a few times. This chain uses TRBV29-1 with TRBJ1-1; D may be TRBD1 (6 bases). V was shortened by 7 bases and J by 4 bases, with 16 bases between the two germline ends. The CDR3 is 13 residues long. Germline V gene lookup returns CDR1 SQVTM and CDR2 ANQGSEA. The CDR3 loop reads CSAYRVVGTEAFF. The CDR3 region has the DNA TGCAGCGCGTACAGGGTAGTCGGCACTGAAGCTTTCTTT.

This clone was seen only a few times. The gene calls are TRBV4-3 and TRBJ2-5; the match to TRBD2 covers 9 bases. V trimming: 1 base; J trimming: 1 base; junction bases outside the gene matches: 4. In germline, CDR1 is LGHNA, CDR2 YSLEER. The CDR3 consists of 16 residues. The CDR3 region has the DNA TGCGCCAGCAGCCAAGGGCTAGCGGGACCCCAAGAGACCCAGTACTTC. This codes for CASSQGLAGPQETQYF.

This clone appeared a few times. V usage is TRBV11-3 and J usage is TRBJ2-5, with D possibly TRBD2 on 5 matching bases. Trimming left V 1 base short and J 7 bases short, with 7 bases between. Germline-derived CDR1 and CDR2 are SGHNT and YENEEA. CDR3 length: 12 amino acids. The CDR3 sequence: CASSLGEMTQYF. CDR3 DNA sequence: TGTGCCAGCAGCTTAGGGGAGATGACCCAGTACTTC.

This clone was detected a few times. The gene calls are TRBV7-9 and TRBJ1-1; possible D gene TRBD1, 6 bases. The germline gives CDR1 SEHNR, CDR2 FQNEAQ (reference sequence). The CDR3 runs to 11 residues. The germline V and J ends were trimmed by 5 bases and 8 bases, with 9 bases remaining between them. Here the CDR3 DNA reads TGTGCCAGCAGCGGAGGACAGGAAGCTTTCTTT. Amino acid sequence: CASSGGQEAFF. Variable domain in full (rest from reference TRBV7-9 and TRBJ1-1): DTGVSQNPRHKITKRGQNVTFRCDPISEHNRLYWYRQTLGQGPEFLTYFQNEAQLEKSRLLSDRFSAERPKGSFSTLEIQRTEQGDSAMYLCASSGGQEAFFGQGTRLTVV.

The chain employs TRBV9 and TRBJ2-1; 9 bases line up with TRBD2. The CDR3 totals 16 residues. The germline gives CDR1 SGDLS, CDR2 YYNGEE. V was pared by 0 bases and J by 2 bases, with 3 bases of the junction left unmatched. This chain's CDR3 is CASSVASGTTYNEQFF. CDR3 in DNA: TGTGCCAGCAGCGTAGCTAGCGGGACGACCTACAATGAGCAGTTCTTC.

The gene calls are TRBV5-1 and TRBJ2-1; D remains unclear. Trimming pared 0 bases from V and 7 bases from J, leaving 11 bases between. CDR3 length equals 14 residues. Germline loops: CDR1 SGHRS, CDR2 YFSETQ. The CDR3 here is CASSLEYSRNEQFF. The CDR3 nucleotides read TGCGCCAGCAGCTTGGAGTACTCGCGGAATGAGCAGTTCTTC.

The rearrangement joins TRBV9 to TRBJ1-5; perhaps TRBD1 as D (5 bases). Deletions cut 2 bases from V and 0 bases from J, with 18 bases between. The CDR3 is made up of 18 amino acids. The germline V gene has CDR1 SGDLS and CDR2 YYNGEE. The CDR3 bases are TGTGCCAGCAGCGTCGACCGCCCCGGGGGGTATAGCAATCAGCCCCAGCATTTT. It yields the protein CASSVDRPGGYSNQPQHF.

The J gene is TRBJ1-5, the V gene TRBV7-2; 8 bases match TRBD1. V trimming: 5 bases; J trimming: 4 bases; junction bases outside the gene matches: 4. Germline V gene lookup returns CDR1 SGHTA and CDR2 FQGNSA. The CDR3 runs 14 residues. CDR3 residues: CASSPTGGNQPQHF. As DNA, the CDR3 is TGTGCCAGCAGCCCAACAGGGGGGAATCAGCCCCAGCATTTT.

This clone was seen more than once but under ten times. V is TRBV5-4 and J is TRBJ2-5; 11 nucleotides line up with TRBD2. CDR3 length: 16 residues. CDR1 is SGHNT and CDR2 is YYREEE in the germline V gene (reference sequence). Trimming took 0 bases from V and 2 from J; bases not matched to a gene: 3. The CDR3 loop reads CASSLGVAGGQETQYF. The CDR3 DNA reads as TGTGCCAGCAGCTTGGGGGTAGCGGGGGGGCAAGAGACCCAGTACTTC.

This clone came up a few times. This chain joins TRBV7-9 and TRBJ2-1, with D perhaps matching TRBD1 (6 bases). The length of the CDR3 is 16 residues. Germline assignment: CDR1 SEHNR and CDR2 FQNEAQ (reference sequence). Trimming cost V 1 base and J 3 bases, with 13 bases left between them. Here the CDR3 reads CASSLEPGAFYNEQFF. CDR3 bases: TGTGCCAGCAGCTTAGAACCAGGGGCCTTCTACAATGAGCAGTTCTTC.

This clone was observed once. The rearrangement joins TRBV5-1 to TRBJ2-7, with D possibly matching TRBD2 (6 bases). The CDR3 is made up of 14 amino acids. Germline loops: CDR1 SGHRS, CDR2 YFSETQ. V was clipped by 7 bases and J by 3 bases, with 17 bases between them. The CDR3: CASLLRMGGYEQYF. In DNA form, the CDR3 reads TGCGCCAGCCTCCTGAGGATGGGGGGCTACGAGCAGTACTTC.

The chain uses TRBV7-6 and TRBJ1-1; D remains unclear. Per germline, CDR1 SGHVS and CDR2 FNYEAQ. This CDR3 region has 13 residues. V was shortened by 5 bases and J by 2 bases, with 9 bases between the two germline ends. The CDR3 is CASSTDTNTEAFF. The CDR3 nucleotides are TGTGCCAGCAGCACTGACACTAACACTGAAGCTTTCTTT.

The CDR3 is CASSGLTYQETQYF. DNA for the CDR3: TGTGCCAGCAGTGGACTCACGTACCAAGAGACCCAGTACTTC. J is TRBJ2-5 and V is TRBV2; D not certain. Trimming took 4 bases from V and 0 from J, leaving 9 bases between them. The CDR3 length is 14 residues. Germline assignment: CDR1 SNHLY and CDR2 FYNNEI.

This chain joins TRBV7-9 and TRBJ2-5; D gene unclear. Deletions cut 0 bases from V and 7 bases from J, with 15 bases between. Germline loops: CDR1 SEHNR, CDR2 FQNEAQ (reference sequence). This CDR3 comprises 15 residues. This chain's CDR3 is CASSLAGSNVGTQYF. As DNA, the CDR3 is TGTGCCAGCAGCTTAGCTGGTTCCAACGTCGGGACCCAGTACTTC.

The chain uses TRBV5-1 and TRBJ1-5; D gene unclear. This CDR3 is 13 amino acids long. Germline loops: CDR1 SGHRS, CDR2 YFSETQ. The germline V and J ends were trimmed by 3 bases and 6 bases, with 10 bases remaining between them. The CDR3 loop is CASSYRSGQPQHF. DNA of the CDR3: TGCGCCAGCAGCTATCGATCCGGTCAGCCCCAGCATTTT.